This T cell receptor beta chain was identified during a study of neurological immune-mediated disorders. Study summary: The 35 or so patients with multiple sclerosis comprised some 31 relapsing-remitting cases and 3 secondary progressive cases.

Looked up from germline, CDR1 is SGHRS and CDR2 is YFSETQ. Trimming cost V 6 bases and J 0 bases; bases outside gene matches: 6. CDR3 length: 17 amino acids. At least ten counts were recorded for this clonotype. The target antigen is unknown. Study-level results: The multiple sclerosis repertoire cluster had no clinical or MRI feature associated with it. A possible signature was seen in one related-CDR3 cluster, into which phylogenetic grouping placed the repertoires of 18 of 34 multiple sclerosis patients.

The team produced cDNA through 5'RACE using 10-nucleotide random UMIs. TCRdb analysed the 5' RACE reads with MiXCR anew, one entry per CDR3 protein. The sample shows under 45,000 distinct CDR3 sequences, over 2% of them seen only once. The rearrangement joins TRBV5-1 to TRBJ2-6; the match to TRBD1 covers 10 bases. The sequence derives from a man aged 45-65 years with multiple sclerosis. Sample: PBMCs. This CDR3 is CASTWGQGTSGANVLTF. The DNA for the CDR3 is TGCGCCAGCACTTGGGGACAGGGGACCTCTGGGGCCAACGTCCTGACTTTC.